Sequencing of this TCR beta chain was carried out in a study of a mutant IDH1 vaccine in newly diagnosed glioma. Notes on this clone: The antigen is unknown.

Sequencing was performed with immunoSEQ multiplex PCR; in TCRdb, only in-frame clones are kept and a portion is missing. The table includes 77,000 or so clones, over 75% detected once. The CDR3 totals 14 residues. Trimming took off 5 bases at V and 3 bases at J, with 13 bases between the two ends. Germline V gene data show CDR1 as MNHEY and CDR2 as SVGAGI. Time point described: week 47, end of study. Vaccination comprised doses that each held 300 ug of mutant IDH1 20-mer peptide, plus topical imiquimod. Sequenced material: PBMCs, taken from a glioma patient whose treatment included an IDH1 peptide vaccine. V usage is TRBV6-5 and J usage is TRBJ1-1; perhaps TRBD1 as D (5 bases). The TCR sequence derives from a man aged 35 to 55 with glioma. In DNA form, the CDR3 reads TGTGCCAGCAGTACCCAGGAGGGGTACACTGAAGCTTTCTTT. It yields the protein CASSTQEGYTEAFF.